This is a list of T cell receptor beta chains from one sample in a study of regulatory T cells in long-lasting Graves disease. Each CDR3 protein is one row after TCRdb ran MiXCR on the multiplex PCR reads. The table lists 390,000 or so distinct CDR3 sequences, around 11% of them singletons, with around 18% in the top ten. These sequences were also reported in another study, on T cells in Graves' hyperthyroidism and ophthalmopathy.

The sequencing here drew on peripheral blood mononuclear cells (PBMCs), taken at new diagnosis, from a patient treated with antithyroid drugs. The receptors were gathered from a woman between 18 and 30 years old with Graves disease. Both conserved end residues are part of each CDR3. D genes are given only for firm matches. Clone size is stated in some rows and not others, as once, few, many or a class when expanded.

j_gene	d_gene	v_gene	abundance	CDR3nt	CDR3aa
TRBJ1-1	TRBD1	TRBV13	NA	TGCGCCAGCGGACAGGGAAACACTGAAGCTTTCTTT	CASGQGNTEAFF
TRBJ2-1	NA	TRBV12-3/TRBV12-4	many	TGTGCCAGCTGCCCGGTCCGGAGCTCCTACAATGAGCAGTTCTTC	CASCPVRSSYNEQFF
TRBJ2-5	NA	TRBV10-3	NA	TGTGCCATCAGTGAGGGGAGGGGGCGAAGGGAGACCCAGTACTTC	CAISEGRGRRETQYF
TRBJ1-3	NA	TRBV3-1	few	TGTGCCAGCAGCCCTACTACCGGCTCCTCTGGAAACACCATATATTTT	CASSPTTGSSGNTIYF
TRBJ1-1	NA	TRBV20-1	many	TGCAGTGCTAGCCCCAGGGGAAGTGAAGCTTTCTTT	CSASPRGSEAFF
TRBJ2-7	NA	TRBV12-3/TRBV12-4	many	TGTGCCAGCAGCTTGGAGGTCTTTACGACCTACGAGCAGTACTTC	CASSLEVFTTYEQYF
TRBJ1-1	NA	TRBV10-3	NA	TGTGCCACGAACATGGGGGCAGCTGAAGCTTTCTTT	CATNMGAAEAFF
TRBJ2-5	NA	TRBV28	many	TGTGCCAGCAGTTCTAGCGACCAAGAGACCCAGTACTTC	CASSSSDQETQYF
TRBJ2-5	NA	TRBV11-3	many	TGTGCCAGCAGCTCGGACTACCAGCAAGAGACCCAGTACTTC	CASSSDYQQETQYF
TRBJ2-1	TRBD2	TRBV6-2/TRBV6-3	many	TGTGCCAGCAGTTACTCAGGACTAGTCAGCTCCTACAATGAGCAGTTCTTC	CASSYSGLVSSYNEQFF
TRBJ1-5	NA	TRBV12-3/TRBV12-4	many	TGTGCCAGCAGTAGGGCAGGGGTCCAGCCCCAGCATTTT	CASSRAGVQPQHF
TRBJ2-1	TRBD2	TRBV7-9	many	TGTGCCAGCAGCCCGGGACTAGTGGTCGATGAGCAGTTCTTC	CASSPGLVVDEQFF
TRBJ1-1	TRBD1	TRBV3-1	NA	TGTGCCAGCACCCCGGGCTTAGACAGGGATGAAGCTTTCTTT	CASTPGLDRDEAFF
TRBJ2-3	TRBD2	TRBV5-1	many	TGCGCCAGCAGCTCCCGACTAGCCAGCACAGATACGCAGTATTTT	CASSSRLASTDTQYF
TRBJ2-7	NA	TRBV7-9	few	TGTGCCAGCAGCTTAGGGGGGTCGACCTACGAGCAGTACTTC	CASSLGGSTYEQYF
TRBJ1-2	TRBD1	TRBV4-1	many	TGCGCCAGCAGCCCCGGACAGGGGGCGTATTATGGCTACACCTTC	CASSPGQGAYYGYTF
TRBJ2-7	NA	TRBV18	many	TGTGCCAGCTCAACACAGGGAATTGGCGAGCAGTACTTC	CASSTQGIGEQYF
TRBJ1-2	NA	TRBV7-2	few	TGTGCCAGCACCGCCAAGTATGGCTACACCTTC	CASTAKYGYTF
TRBJ1-1	TRBD1	TRBV7-3	many	TGTGCCAGCAGCATGACAGGGGAAAACACTGAAGCTTTCTTT	CASSMTGENTEAFF
TRBJ2-7	NA	TRBV14	many	TGTGCCAGCAGCCAAGGGATAGAGCTCGAGCAGTACTTC	CASSQGIELEQYF
TRBJ1-5	TRBD1	TRBV30	NA	TGTGCCGGTTCAGGGGGCATGCATCAGCCCCAGCATTTT	CAGSGGMHQPQHF
TRBJ2-1	TRBD2	TRBV20-1	NA	TGCAGTGCCCGAGCGGGGGGGACTTACAGTGAGCAGTTCTTC	CSARAGGTYSEQFF
TRBJ2-7	TRBD2	TRBV28	many	TGTGCCAGCAGGTCCGGGACTAGCGGATTCTACGAGCAGTACTTC	CASRSGTSGFYEQYF
TRBJ1-2	NA	TRBV7-3	many	TGTGCCAGCAGCTTTGAGACAGGCCCATATGGCTACACCTTC	CASSFETGPYGYTF
TRBJ2-7	TRBD1	TRBV7-9	many	TGTGCCAGCAGCCCGACCGGGACAGGGGTCTCCGAGCAGTACTTC	CASSPTGTGVSEQYF
TRBJ1-1	NA	TRBV6-2/TRBV6-3	many	TGTGCCAGCAGCCCAGGGAGCACTGAAGCTTTCTTT	CASSPGSTEAFF
TRBJ2-1	TRBD2	TRBV28	many	TGTGCCAGCGTGGCTAGCGGGCCCTTGGGTGAGCAGTTCTTC	CASVASGPLGEQFF
TRBJ1-1	NA	TRBV10-3	NA	TGTGCCATCAGTGGGTCCGGCACAATACGGCACGACACTGAAGCTTTCTTT	CAISGSGTIRHDTEAFF
TRBJ2-7	TRBD2	TRBV9	many	TGTGCCAGCAGCGTAGAGACTAGCGACTCCTACGAGCAGTACTTC	CASSVETSDSYEQYF
TRBJ1-5	NA	TRBV19	many	TGTGCCAGTAGTATTCGGCAGGGATCTCAGCCCCAGCATTTT	CASSIRQGSQPQHF
TRBJ2-7	TRBD2	TRBV12-3/TRBV12-4	many	TGTGCCAGCAGCCCCTCCGGGACTAGCGGGAGTTACGAGCAGTACTTC	CASSPSGTSGSYEQYF
TRBJ1-1	NA	TRBV19	NA	TGTGCCAGTAGAATAGGGAGGGCTTCTGAAGCTTTCTTT	CASRIGRASEAFF
TRBJ2-2	NA	TRBV7-2	many	TGTGCCAGCAGCCGGGGGTCTTATAACACCGGGGAGCTGTTTTTT	CASSRGSYNTGELFF
TRBJ2-5	NA	TRBV5-6	NA	TGTGCCAGCAGCTTGGCTCTTCACCGAGAGACCCAGTACTTC	CASSLALHRETQYF
TRBJ1-3	NA	TRBV7-2	many	TGTGCCAGCAGTTTAACTGGAAACACCATATATTTT	CASSLTGNTIYF
TRBJ1-2	NA	TRBV5-4	NA	TGTGCCAGCAGCTTGGGCAACAGTCATGACTACACCTTC	CASSLGNSHDYTF
TRBJ2-3	NA	TRBV6-1	many	TGTGCCAGCACCTCGGCGATGAAGGGGCGGAGCACAGATACGCAGTATTTT	CASTSAMKGRSTDTQYF
TRBJ2-5	NA	TRBV20-1	many	TGCAGTGCAACCCCCCACAGAGTTTGGTGGAAGACCCAGTACTTC	CSATPHRVWWKTQYF
TRBJ1-1	NA	TRBV4-2	NA	TGTGCCAGCAGCCAAAGGGGGAACGTAGCTTCTGAAGCTTTCTTT	CASSQRGNVASEAFF
TRBJ2-7	NA	TRBV6-1	many	TGTGCCAGCAGCCAGACAGGGACTCTTTACGAGCAGTACTTC	CASSQTGTLYEQYF
TRBJ1-1	NA	TRBV7-2	few	TGTGCCAGCAGCTTTTTAGAGGGGGGTGAAGCTTTCTTT	CASSFLEGGEAFF
TRBJ2-1	NA	TRBV19	NA	TGTGCCAGTAGTATATCGGCGACTTACCACAATGAGCAGTTCTTC	CASSISATYHNEQFF
TRBJ1-1	NA	TRBV18	many	TGTGCCAGCTCACCAATTCTAGGAGGGGAGAACACTGAAGCTTTCTTT	CASSPILGGENTEAFF
TRBJ1-5	TRBD1	TRBV6-2/TRBV6-3	NA	TGTGCCAGCGCGCCAGGAGGGGGCCGCCTACGAAAGCCCCAGCATTTT	CASAPGGGRLRKPQHF
TRBJ2-5	NA	TRBV7-2	NA	TGTGCCAGCAGCTTGGATGGCGACTCGGAGACCCAGTACTTC	CASSLDGDSETQYF
TRBJ2-3	TRBD2	TRBV6-4	many	TGTGCCAGCAGTGACGCTAGCGGGGGGACAGATACGCAGTATTTT	CASSDASGGTDTQYF
TRBJ1-1	NA	TRBV20-1	NA	TGCAGTGCTAATAACCCTCTGGGGCTGGTCGAAGCTTTCTTT	CSANNPLGLVEAFF
TRBJ2-7	NA	TRBV11-2	many	TGTGCCAGCAGCCCCCCATCGCAGGCCGGCTTTACCCCCTACGAGCAGTACTTC	CASSPPSQAGFTPYEQYF
TRBJ1-5	TRBD1	TRBV28	many	TGTGCCAGCAACAGGGACAGGGGGGGAGGCAATCAGCCCCAGCATTTT	CASNRDRGGGNQPQHF
TRBJ2-1	TRBD2	TRBV5-1	many	TGCGCCAGCAGCGGGCCCGGGACTAGCGGGAGGCCTCTGGGCAGTGAGCAGTTCTTC	CASSGPGTSGRPLGSEQFF
TRBJ2-3	NA	TRBV7-6	many	TGTGCCAGCAGCCGGACCCGGGGCCCGGATACGCAGTATTTT	CASSRTRGPDTQYF
TRBJ2-3	TRBD2	TRBV6-2/TRBV6-3	few	TGTGCCAGCAGGGGACTAGCGGGGGGCACAGATACGCAGTATTTT	CASRGLAGGTDTQYF
TRBJ1-1	TRBD1	TRBV4-1	NA	TGCGCCAGCAGCCAAGAGGACTACAGGGGACTAATGAACACTGAAGCTTTCTTT	CASSQEDYRGLMNTEAFF
TRBJ2-1	TRBD1	TRBV20-1	few	TGCAGTGCGAGCCCGGGACAGGGGGCGTTTTGGTCCTACAATGAGCAGTTCTTC	CSASPGQGAFWSYNEQFF
TRBJ1-3	NA	TRBV2	NA	TGTGCCAGCAGTGGAGGGGATAACCGGGGCACCATATATTTT	CASSGGDNRGTIYF
TRBJ2-4	TRBD1	TRBV20-1	few	TGCAGTGCTAGACTCACAGGGGGGTTAGCCAAAAACATTCAGTACTTC	CSARLTGGLAKNIQYF
TRBJ2-5	NA	TRBV5-1	NA	TGCGCCAGCAGCTTGGCCGAATTAGAGACCCAGTACTTC	CASSLAELETQYF